Following are 6 T cell receptor beta chains from one sample sequenced in a study of blood T cell repertoires in COVID-19. The repertoire was sequenced with immunoSEQ multiplex PCR; TCRdb's copy has only in-frame clones and lacks some. The profile shows about 480,000 clones, 85% to 90% of them singletons. Material: peripheral blood. These receptors were taken from a woman aged 50 to 65 with COVID-19, enrolled during active disease.

This clone came up a few times. The rearrangement links TRBV10-3 to TRBJ1-2; D unclear. CDR3 length equals 10 residues. CDR1 and CDR2 from the germline V gene are ENHRY and SYGVKD. Trimming stripped 11 bases from V and 6 bases from J, with 10 bases between. The CDR3 coding sequence is TGTGCCGCGGGGAGGGATGGCTACACCTTC. It specifies CAAGRDGYTF.

In the case of this clone: Other DNA sequences in this specimen translate into the identical CDR3. This chain links TRBV12-3 or TRBV12-4 with TRBJ1-4; no clear D gene. Trimming removed 4 bases from V and 6 bases from J, with 6 bases in between. The CDR3 has 12 residues. The CDR3 bases are TGTGCCAGCAGTTCCCCGGATGAAAAACTGTTTTTT. Translating it yields CASSSPDEKLFF.

This clone was found a few times. At the DNA level, this CDR3 is encoded by other sequences in the same sample as well. The chain uses TRBV5-1 and TRBJ1-1; 8 bases are shared with TRBD1. The length of the CDR3 is 12 residues. The V gene end was trimmed by 3 bases and the J gene end by 7 bases; junction bases not matched to a gene: 2. Germline-derived CDR1 and CDR2 are SGHRS and YFSETQ. CDR3 in amino acids: CASSSTGGEAFF. Written as DNA, the CDR3 is TGCGCCAGCAGCTCTACAGGGGGTGAAGCTTTCTTT.

On this clone itself: This sample includes further DNA sequences coding for the same CDR3. CDR3 nucleotide sequence: TGTGCCAGCTCACCACAGGGGATGAACACTGAAGCTTTCTTT. Protein product: CASSPQGMNTEAFF. The genes are TRBV18 and TRBJ1-1; tentatively, D is TRBD1 (5 bases). Germline V lookup: CDR1 KGHSH, CDR2 LQKENI. The CDR3 runs 14 residues. V dropped 1 base and J dropped 0 bases, with 6 bases sitting between them.

In regard to this clone: Compared with germline, one end of the junction differs, possibly owing to a read error. The V call is TRBV30, the J call TRBJ2-7; TRBD1 matches 7 bases. The CDR3 extends over 12 amino acids. Germline V gene lookup returns CDR1 GTSNPN and CDR2 SVGIG (reference sequence). This CDR3 is CAWSGPGTAPRF. The CDR3 DNA follows: TGTGCCTGGAGCGGGCCCGGGACAGCCCCGCGGTTC.

The CDR3 DNA follows: TGCGCCAGCAGCTTCAACAGGGGGAACCGACCCCCAAATGAGCAGTTCTTC. Translating it yields CASSFNRGNRPPNEQFF. This sequence joins TRBV5-1 and TRBJ2-1, with 8 positions matching TRBD1. Germline-derived CDR1 and CDR2 are SGHRS and YFSETQ. The CDR3 extends over 17 amino acids. The V segment lost 2 bases and the J segment 7 bases; nucleotides outside the gene matches: 14.